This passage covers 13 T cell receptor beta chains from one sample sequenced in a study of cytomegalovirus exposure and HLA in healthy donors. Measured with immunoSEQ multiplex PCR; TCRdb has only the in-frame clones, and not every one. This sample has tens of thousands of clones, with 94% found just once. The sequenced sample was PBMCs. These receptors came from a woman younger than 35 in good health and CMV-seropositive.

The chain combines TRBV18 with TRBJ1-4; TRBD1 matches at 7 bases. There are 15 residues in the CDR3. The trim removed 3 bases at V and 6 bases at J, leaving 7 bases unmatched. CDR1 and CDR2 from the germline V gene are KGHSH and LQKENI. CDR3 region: CASSPFGTAHEKLFF. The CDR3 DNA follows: TGTGCCAGCTCACCGTTTGGGACAGCCCATGAAAAACTGTTTTTT.

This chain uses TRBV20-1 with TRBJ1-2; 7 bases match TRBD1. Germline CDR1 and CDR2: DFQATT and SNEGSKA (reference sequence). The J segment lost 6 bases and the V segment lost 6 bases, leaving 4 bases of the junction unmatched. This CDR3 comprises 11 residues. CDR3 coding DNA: TGCAGTGCAAGACAGGGTAATGGCTACACCTTC. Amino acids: CSARQGNGYTF.

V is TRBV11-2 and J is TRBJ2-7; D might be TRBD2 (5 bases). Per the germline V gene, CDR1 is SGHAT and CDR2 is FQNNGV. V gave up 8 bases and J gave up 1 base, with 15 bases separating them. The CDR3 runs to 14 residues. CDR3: CASSQEGPSYEQYF. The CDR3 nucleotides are TGTGCCAGCTCCCAAGAGGGTCCGTCCTACGAGCAGTACTTC.

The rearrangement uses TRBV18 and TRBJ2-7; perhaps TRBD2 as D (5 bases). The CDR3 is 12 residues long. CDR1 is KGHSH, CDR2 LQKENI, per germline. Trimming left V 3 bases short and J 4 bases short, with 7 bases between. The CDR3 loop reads CASSPGVYEQYF. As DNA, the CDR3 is TGTGCCAGCTCACCCGGGGTTTACGAGCAGTACTTC.

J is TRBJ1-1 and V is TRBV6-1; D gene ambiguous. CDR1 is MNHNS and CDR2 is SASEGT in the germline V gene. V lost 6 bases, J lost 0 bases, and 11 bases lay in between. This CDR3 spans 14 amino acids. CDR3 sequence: CASREMEVNTEAFF. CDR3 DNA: TGTGCCAGCAGGGAGATGGAGGTGAACACTGAAGCTTTCTTT.

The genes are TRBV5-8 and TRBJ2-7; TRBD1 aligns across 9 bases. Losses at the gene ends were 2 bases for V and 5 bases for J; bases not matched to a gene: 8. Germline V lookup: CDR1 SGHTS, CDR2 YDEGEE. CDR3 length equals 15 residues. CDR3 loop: CASSLRLTGGNEQYF. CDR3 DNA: TGTGCCAGCAGCTTAAGGTTGACAGGGGGAAACGAGCAGTACTTC.

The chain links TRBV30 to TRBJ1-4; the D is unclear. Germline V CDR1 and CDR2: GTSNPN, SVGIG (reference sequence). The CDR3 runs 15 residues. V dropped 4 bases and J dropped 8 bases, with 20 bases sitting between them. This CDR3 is CAWTRTGGLFEKLFF. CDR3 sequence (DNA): TGTGCCTGGACCCGGACCGGAGGTCTTTTCGAAAAACTGTTTTTT.

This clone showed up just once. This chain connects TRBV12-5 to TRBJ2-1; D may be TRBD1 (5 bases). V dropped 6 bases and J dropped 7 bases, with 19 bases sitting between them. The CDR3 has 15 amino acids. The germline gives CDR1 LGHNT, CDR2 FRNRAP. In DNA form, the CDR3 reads TGTGCTAGTGGCTACCCCCAGGGTGGTACTAATGAGCAGTTCTTC. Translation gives CASGYPQGGTNEQFF.

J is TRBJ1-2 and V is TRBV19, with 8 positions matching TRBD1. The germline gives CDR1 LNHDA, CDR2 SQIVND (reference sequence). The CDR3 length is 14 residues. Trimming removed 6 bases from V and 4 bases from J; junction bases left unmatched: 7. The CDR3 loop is CASRKTGVIYGYTF. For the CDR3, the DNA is TGTGCCAGTAGAAAGACAGGGGTCATCTATGGCTACACCTTC. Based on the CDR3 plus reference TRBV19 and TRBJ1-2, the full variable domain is DGGITQSPKYLFRKEGQNVTLSCEQNLNHDAMYWYRQDPGQGLRLIYYSQIVNDFQKGDIAEGYSVSREKKESFPLTVTSAQKNPTAFYLCASRKTGVIYGYTFGSGTRLTVV.

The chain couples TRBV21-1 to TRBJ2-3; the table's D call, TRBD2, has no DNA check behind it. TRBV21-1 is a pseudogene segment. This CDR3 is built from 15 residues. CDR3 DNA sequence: TGTGCCAGCATCCGACTAGCGGGAGAGGAAGATACGCAGTATTTT. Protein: CASIRLAGEEDTQYF.

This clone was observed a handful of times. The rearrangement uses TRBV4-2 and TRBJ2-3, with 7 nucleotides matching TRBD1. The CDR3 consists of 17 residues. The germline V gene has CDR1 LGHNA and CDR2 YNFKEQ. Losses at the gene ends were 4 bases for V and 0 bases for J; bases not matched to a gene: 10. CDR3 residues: CASSRLQGSSSTDTQYF. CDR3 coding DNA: TGTGCCAGCAGCCGCCTACAGGGGAGCTCTAGCACAGATACGCAGTATTTT.

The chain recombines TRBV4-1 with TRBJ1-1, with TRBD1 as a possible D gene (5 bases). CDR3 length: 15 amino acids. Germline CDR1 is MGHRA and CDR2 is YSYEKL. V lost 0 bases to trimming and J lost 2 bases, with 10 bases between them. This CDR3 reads CASSQETRVNTEAFF. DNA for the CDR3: TGCGCCAGCAGCCAAGAAACCAGGGTAAACACTGAAGCTTTCTTT.

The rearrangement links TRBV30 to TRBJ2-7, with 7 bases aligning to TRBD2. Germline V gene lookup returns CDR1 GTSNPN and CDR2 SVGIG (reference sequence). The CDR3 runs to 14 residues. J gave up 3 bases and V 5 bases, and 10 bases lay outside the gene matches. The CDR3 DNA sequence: TGTGCCTGGGAGGTTAGGCGGGAGATCTACGAGCAGTACTTC. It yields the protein CAWEVRREIYEQYF.